A single sample is the source of the 5 T cell receptor beta chains below, sequenced in a study of blood T cell repertoires in COVID-19. Sequencing used immunoSEQ multiplex PCR; TCRdb keeps in-frame clones, though not all of them. The sample yields about 190,000 clones, about 84% seen once. The sample taken for sequencing was peripheral blood. The receptor source for this set is a woman in her 30s with acute or convalescent COVID-19.

Points on this clone: Because the CDR3's place on the DNA is in doubt, the DNA is left out and the CDR3 is given as listed by TCRdb. The rearrangement joins TRBV2 to TRBJ1-4; whether TRBD1, the table's D call, matches the DNA was not checked. Germline-derived CDR1 and CDR2 are SNHLY and FYNNEI. The CDR3 is 12 residues long, ends included. CDR3 sequence: CASSFGQGASFF.

This chain links TRBV7-9 with TRBJ1-6; 9 nucleotides agree with TRBD1. V shed 5 bases and J 3 bases; nucleotides not matched to a gene: 5. From germline, CDR1 is SEHNR and CDR2 FQNEAQ (reference sequence). This CDR3 spans 16 amino acids. The CDR3 spells CASSPRTGDYNSPLHF. The CDR3 nucleotides are TGTGCCAGCAGCCCACGGACAGGGGACTATAATTCACCCCTCCACTTT.

This sequence joins TRBV27 and TRBJ1-1, with D unclear. Germline CDR1 reads MNHEY; CDR2 reads SMNVEV (reference sequence). Trimming shortened V by 6 bases and J by 0 bases, and 5 bases separated the two germline ends. This CDR3 has 12 residues. For the CDR3, the DNA is TGTGCCAGCAGGACTCTGAACACTGAAGCTTTCTTT. This translates into CASRTLNTEAFF.

The J gene is TRBJ1-4, the V gene TRBV5-1; D gene ambiguous. The CDR3 has 14 residues. Germline CDR1 SGHRS, CDR2 YFSETQ. The V and J ends lost 4 bases and 8 bases respectively, with 15 bases between them. CDR3 in DNA: TGCGCCAGCAGCCTGGGTGGACTGCAGGAAAAACTGTTTTTT. It yields the protein CASSLGGLQEKLFF.

The rearrangement uses TRBV19 and TRBJ2-5; D perhaps matches TRBD1 (5 bases). Trimming cost V 4 bases and J 2 bases, with 14 bases left between them. Germline V lookup: CDR1 LNHDA, CDR2 SQIVND (reference sequence). This CDR3 comprises 15 residues. In DNA form, the CDR3 reads TGTGCCAGTAGTACTATAACAGGACGGCAAGAGACCCAGTACTTC. Translated: CASSTITGRQETQYF.